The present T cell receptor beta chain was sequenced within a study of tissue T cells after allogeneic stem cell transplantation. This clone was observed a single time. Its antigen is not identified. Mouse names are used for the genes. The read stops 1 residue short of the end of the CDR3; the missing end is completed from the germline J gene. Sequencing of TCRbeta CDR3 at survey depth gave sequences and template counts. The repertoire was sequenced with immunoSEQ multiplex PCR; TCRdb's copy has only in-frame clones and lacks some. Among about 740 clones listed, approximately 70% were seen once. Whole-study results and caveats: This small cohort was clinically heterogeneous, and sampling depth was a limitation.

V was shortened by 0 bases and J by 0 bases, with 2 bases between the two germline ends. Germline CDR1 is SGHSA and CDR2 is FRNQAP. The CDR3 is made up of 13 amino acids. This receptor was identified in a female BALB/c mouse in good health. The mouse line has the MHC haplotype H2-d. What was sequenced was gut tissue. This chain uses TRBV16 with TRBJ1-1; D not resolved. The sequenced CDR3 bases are TGTGCAAGCAGCTTAGATCCAAACACAGAAGTCTTC. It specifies CASSLDPNTEVF. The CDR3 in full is CASSLDPNTEVFF.